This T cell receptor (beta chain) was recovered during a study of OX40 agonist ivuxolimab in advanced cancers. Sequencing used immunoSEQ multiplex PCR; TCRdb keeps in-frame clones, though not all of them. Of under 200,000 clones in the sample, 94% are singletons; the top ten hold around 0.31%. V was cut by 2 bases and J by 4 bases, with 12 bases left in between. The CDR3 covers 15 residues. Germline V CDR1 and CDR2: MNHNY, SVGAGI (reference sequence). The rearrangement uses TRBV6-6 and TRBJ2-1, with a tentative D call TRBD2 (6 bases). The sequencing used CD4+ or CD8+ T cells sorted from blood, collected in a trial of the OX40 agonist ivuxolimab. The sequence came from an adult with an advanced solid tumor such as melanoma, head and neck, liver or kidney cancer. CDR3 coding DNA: TGTGCCAGCAGTTACGGGGCAGGGACTTACAATGAGCAGTTCTTC. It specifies CASSYGAGTYNEQFF.